This TCR beta chain was profiled in a study of HIV-infected patients and healthy controls. All unsorted peripheral T cells were captured because whole blood was used without fractionation. RNA came from more than 2 ml of peripheral blood. 400 to 550 ng RNA was reverse transcribed with alpha and beta constant-region primers. Each of the alpha and beta chains got its own library through chain-specific third strand synthesis with indices. The cDNA received a 5' RACE adapter containing a random hexamer plus an SP2 sequencing primer site. TCRdb redid the calling of the 5' RACE reads with MiXCR, one entry per CDR3 protein. This sample has about 11,000 distinct CDR3 sequences, with under 6.5% found just once. The V gene lost 5 bases and the J gene lost 2 bases, with 15 bases spanning the gap. CDR1 DFQATT and CDR2 SNEGSKA come from the germline V gene (reference sequence). This CDR3 has 14 amino acids. This clonotype is classed as medium-sized. No antigen is known for it.

Findings and limits, study-wide: In healthy controls, MAIT alpha CDR3s were common; in HIV+ repertoires, severely depleted. Diversity differences between study cohorts were not due to their slight age and sex differences.

This clonotype was sampled from an adult in good health. The material sequenced was blood. J is TRBJ2-5 and V is TRBV20-1, with a possible D match to TRBD2 (6 bases). CDR3 DNA: TGCAGTGCTCCCCCGGCGGGGCCTCAAGAGACCCAGTACTTC. This gives the protein CSAPPAGPQETQYF.